The clone carrying this TCR beta chain was detected a few times. The CDR3 runs to 14 residues. V was clipped by 6 bases and J by 6 bases; unmatched bases: 10. CDR1 and CDR2 (germline): DFQATT, SNEGSKA (reference sequence). The sample originates from a study of T-cell reconstitution after alpha-beta-depleted transplantation in children. Unique molecular identifiers were used in preparing the TCRbeta library. TCRdb re-analysed the PCR reads in MiXCR, keeping a single row per CDR3 protein. The table records about 360,000 distinct CDR3 sequences, 13% of them present only once. The receptor comes from a human donor who donated a stem cell graft to a child with Fanconi anemia. Sequencing was performed on PBMCs, taken from the stem cell graft. The V gene is TRBV20-1, the J gene TRBJ2-1; 8 bases agree with TRBD2. This CDR3 is CSALGVAGTNEQFF. CDR3 coding DNA: TGCAGTGCCCTCGGGGTAGCGGGGACCAATGAGCAGTTCTTC.